This entry concerns a single T cell receptor (beta chain). Its recognized antigen is unknown. Nothing much larger sits one base from this clone, and base qualities are not available. The sample's time point label, in plain terms: baseline before first vaccination. The vaccinee samples were drawn from two UK trials, COV001 and COV002, one of which was a single-blind randomized controlled phase 2/3 trial testing AZD1222 (ChAdOx1 nCoV-19) in healthy adults. Trial participant PBMC samples were collected at day 0 and day 28 after the second dose for TCRbeta chain sequencing. The germline V gene specifies SGHVS as CDR1 and FQNEAQ as CDR2. The CDR3 covers 14 residues, taking in both the cysteine and the phenylalanine. Only the CDR3 region is kept as DNA, spanning 42 bases read in frame from base 1. V is cut by 2 bases and J by 7 bases, and the space between the germline ends is 15 bases. These data belong to a study of T cell responses to AZD1222 COVID-19 vaccine (dated by TCRdb to the early 2020s). Study-level background: AZD1222 recipients whose second dose came at about 4 weeks and those whose second dose came at about 12 weeks were combined into one group, since spike-specific TCR depth and breadth did not differ between the two schedules. TCR sequencing was performed for roughly 240 trial participants, of whom about 200 were given two doses of AZD1222 and some 25 were given two doses of MenACWY control vaccine. Trial participants were enrolled into age subgroups of 18-55, 56-69 and 70-plus years, which contained about 150, 27 and 61 TCR-sequenced participants, respectively. The paper's findings and limits, for the study overall: In the small 56-69-year group, the increase in depth fell short of significance, most likely because of low power. The whole spike protein was spanned by vaccine-associated CD4 TCRs, and dominant responses were seen in regions 160-218 and 743-854. A significant rise in spike-specific TCR breadth and depth was observed after two AZD1222 doses relative to day 0 and relative to MenACWY recipients. Because no day 14 peak-response samples were available, repertoires were characterized only after the peak T cell response. Reportedly, almost half of the unique spike-specific TCRs recognized epitopes lying outside the regions that are mutated in the B.1.351 and B.1.1.7 variants. Participants were mostly white British, with more females than males. The authors suggested clonal diversity may have been underestimated. Only six AZD1222 recipients were SARS-CoV-2 seropositive at baseline, limiting conclusions about previously exposed vaccinees.

The CDR3 regions of human TCRbeta chains were analyzed by immunosequencing. The authors' pipeline ran thus. TCRs in the repertoires were matched against a reference library of SARS-CoV-2-specific TCRs that had been generated with the MIRA antigen-specificity platform. Breadth was defined as the fraction of unique TCRs that were SARS-CoV-2-associated. Depth was defined as the fraction of total T cells that were SARS-CoV-2-associated. Using the MIRA data, each spike-specific TCR was mapped to the spike region that the TCR reacts to and placed in a CD4 or CD8 class. Log10-transformed breadth and depth values were compared by one-way ANOVA with Sidak's multiple comparisons tests. This immuneACCESS table, as held by TCRdb, lists in-frame sequences with V and J called but not all clones. Of the missing ones, under half trace to an unresolved V gene in checked studies; the others have no known cause. V, J and clone size reflect that table, while D and trimming were determined from the DNA. This sample comprises approximately 110,000 clones, about 85% of them detected only once. Together, the top ten hold roughly 5.3% of the sample.

Material: peripheral blood, obtained on day 0 of AZD1222 vaccination. Here the chain combines TRBV7-8 and TRBJ2-7; D gene: possibly TRBD2, on 6 matching bases. This clonotype originated in an adult in good health. The base sequence is TGTGCCAGCAGCTTATTATCCCAGGCGGGGGAGCAGTACTTC. Its product reads: CASSLLSQAGEQYF.